This T cell receptor beta chain was recorded in a study of T cell clonality in common variable immunodeficiency. Study-level findings and limits: Common variable immunodeficiency TCR beta sequences reportedly had fewer deletions and N-nucleotide insertions. Links between repertoire features and CVID complications were heterogeneity-limited.

This clone was seen many times. Antigen: not known. The sequence runs out 3 residues before the end of the CDR3; the remainder is reconstructed from the germline J gene. Germline CDR1 reads SGHRS; CDR2 reads YFSETQ. There are 12 residues in the CDR3. Deletions cut 5 bases from V and 6 bases from J, with 8 bases between. CVID and control samples used equivalent genomic DNA input. Data came from immunoSEQ multiplex PCR; TCRdb stores just in-frame clones and leaves some out. This sample includes tens of thousands of clones with no singletons; its ten biggest clones take up about 10%. The chain combines TRBV5-1 with TRBJ2-2; D is unclear. The sequence derives from a person aged 18 to 70 in good health. Sequencing input: peripheral blood mononuclear cells. CDR3 region: CASSRQAGELFF. Incomplete CDR3 DNA: TGCGCCAGCAGTCGGCAGGCCGGGGAG.